What follows are 32 T cell receptor beta chains derived from one specimen sequenced in a study of post-analysis software for immune sequencing data. Findings and caveats of the study: TRBV5-6, TRBV5-1 and TRBV20-1 were among roughly five TRBV segments more frequent in patients than controls.

Unique-molecular-identifier-tagged TCR beta cDNA libraries were used. TCRdb redid the calling of the PCR reads with MiXCR, one entry per CDR3 protein. The table records 750,000 to 950,000 distinct CDR3 sequences, about 50% of them present only once. The antigens of these receptors remain unknown. Sequenced: blood. The source is a girl between 10 and 17 years old with multiple sclerosis.

This clonotype was found a few times. The chain links TRBV4-1 to TRBJ1-2; 7 bases are shared with TRBD1. With V trimmed by 1 base and J by 1 base, 6 bases remained unmatched. Germline CDR1 reads MGHRA; CDR2 reads YSYEKL. There are 16 residues in the CDR3. CDR3 nucleotide sequence: TGCGCCAGCAGCCAAGGCACAGGGGAAGTTAACTATGGCTACACCTTC. It yields the protein CASSQGTGEVNYGYTF.

The chain is built from TRBV7-8 and TRBJ1-2; 8 positions agree with TRBD1. V gave up 1 base and J gave up 7 bases; unmatched junction bases: 5. Germline CDR1 SGHVS, CDR2 FQNEAQ. This CDR3 has 14 residues. CDR3 residues: CASSLGGTGPGYTF. CDR3 bases: TGTGCCAGCAGCTTAGGCGGGACAGGTCCTGGCTACACCTTC. The variable domain in full, completed from reference TRBV7-8 and TRBJ1-2, reads GAGVSQSPRYKVAKRGQDVALRCDPISGHVSLFWYQQALGQGPEFLTYFQNEAQLDKSGLPSDRFFAERPEGSVSTLKIQRTQQEDSAVYLCASSLGGTGPGYTFGSGTRLTVV.

CDR3 protein: CALGRERFQETQYF. Written as DNA, the CDR3 is TGTGCCCTGGGTCGGGAGCGGTTCCAAGAGACCCAGTACTTC. The V call is TRBV7-9, the J call TRBJ2-5; D may be TRBD2 (6 bases). The CDR3 runs 14 residues. CDR1 and CDR2 (germline): SEHNR, FQNEAQ (reference sequence). Trimming removed 11 bases from V and 1 base from J, with 17 bases in between.

The genes are TRBV4-1 and TRBJ2-5; D perhaps matches TRBD1 (6 bases). This CDR3 has 14 residues. Germline assignment: CDR1 MGHRA and CDR2 YSYEKL. V gave up 4 bases and J gave up 0 bases, with 9 bases separating them. CDR3 sequence reads: CASSLRDNQETQYF. The CDR3, as DNA: TGCGCCAGCAGCCTCCGGGACAACCAAGAGACCCAGTACTTC.

The V gene is TRBV29-1, the J gene TRBJ2-3, with 9 bases fitting TRBD2. Germline CDR1 is SQVTM and CDR2 is ANQGSEA. The CDR3 covers 15 residues. The ends lost 2 bases at V and 6 bases at J; junction bases unmatched: 9. CDR3 in amino acids: CSVEPSGGTGDTQYF. CDR3 bases: TGCAGCGTTGAACCGAGCGGGGGGACTGGGGATACGCAGTATTTT.

This sequence joins TRBV7-3 and TRBJ2-1; perhaps D is TRBD1 or TRBD2 (7 bases each). The CDR3 has 15 residues. Germline CDR1 is SGHTA and CDR2 is FQGTGA. V lost 2 bases, J lost 12 bases, and 20 bases lay in between. The CDR3 nucleotides read TGTGCCAGCAGCTTAGGGCAGGGGGAAGGACTAGGGCAGTTCTTC. Its protein product is CASSLGQGEGLGQFF.

As concerns this clonotype: The junction shows a germline mismatch at one end, possibly a read error. V is TRBV20-1 and J is TRBJ2-3; TRBD2 agrees at 12 bases. The CDR3 consists of 15 residues. CDR1 and CDR2 from the germline V gene are DFQATT and SNEGSKA (reference sequence). The CDR3 here is CSARLAGASTDTQDF. The CDR3 bases are TGCAGTGCTCGACTAGCGGGGGCTAGCACAGATACGCAGGATTTT.

V is TRBV7-2 and J is TRBJ2-3; the match to TRBD2 covers 11 bases. The CDR3 is made up of 16 amino acids. Germline CDR1 is SGHTA and CDR2 is FQGNSA. Trimming took 5 bases from V and 1 from J; bases not matched to a gene: 5. The CDR3 DNA reads as TGTGCCAGCAGCCGAGCGACTAGCGGGGGCACAGATACGCAGTATTTT. Protein: CASSRATSGGTDTQYF.

The CDR3 region has the DNA TGTGCCAGCAGCGCCGTAGGCTACGAGCAGTACTTC. Translating gives CASSAVGYEQYF. The genes are TRBV13 and TRBJ2-7; D call uncertain. Germline V gives CDR1 PRHDT, CDR2 FYEKMQ (reference sequence). The germline V and J ends were trimmed by 5 bases and 3 bases, with 8 bases remaining between them. The CDR3 has 12 amino acids.

In regard to this clonotype: The germline gene is not matched at one end of the junction; a read error may be the cause. The chain links TRBV6-4 to TRBJ1-2; 9 nucleotides agree with TRBD1. Germline-derived CDR1 and CDR2 are MRHNA and SNTAGT. The CDR3 contains 15 residues. The CDR3 nucleotides read TGTGCCAGCAGTGAGGGGACAGGGCCCAACTATGGTTACACCTTC. This translates into CASSEGTGPNYGYTF.

This clonotype showed up just a few times. This sequence joins TRBV20-1 and TRBJ2-4, with 9 bases lining up with TRBD2. Trimming cost V 6 bases and J 13 bases; bases outside gene matches: 16. Germline V lookup: CDR1 DFQATT, CDR2 SNEGSKA (reference sequence). The CDR3 extends over 14 amino acids. The DNA for the CDR3 is TGCAGTGCCGCCCCGGCGGGAGGGCTGACGGGGCAGTACTTC. It yields the protein CSAAPAGGLTGQYF.

This clonotype was observed once. This chain connects TRBV7-9 to TRBJ1-2, with D possibly being TRBD1 (6 bases). From germline, CDR1 is SEHNR and CDR2 FQNEAQ (reference sequence). This CDR3 has 15 residues. With 7 bases removed from V and 8 bases from J, the gap between germline ends came to 23 bases. In DNA form, the CDR3 reads TGTGCCAGCATCCTAGGAGGGGGGGTAGGAGGAGGCTACACCTTC. Its protein is CASILGGGVGGGYTF.

V gene TRBV5-1 combines with J gene TRBJ2-7, with 12 bases aligning to TRBD2. The germline V gene encodes CDR1 SGHRS and CDR2 YFSETQ. V shed 4 bases and J 4 bases; nucleotides not matched to a gene: 6. CDR3 length equals 15 residues. The CDR3: CASSSGLAGHYEQYF. The CDR3 nucleotides read TGCGCCAGCAGCAGCGGACTAGCGGGGCATTACGAGCAGTACTTC.

Comment on this clonotype: One junction end disagrees with the germline gene, perhaps due to a read error. This chain links TRBV29-1 with TRBJ2-7; 10 bases are a match to TRBD1. The CDR3 has 14 residues. Germline loops: CDR1 SQVTM, CDR2 ANQGSEA. The CDR3 sequence: CSALRTGGDYEQYF. In nucleotides, the CDR3 is TGTAGCGCCCTACGGACAGGGGGAGACTACGAGCAGTACTTC.

The gene calls are TRBV7-2 and TRBJ2-1; 8 positions agree with TRBD2. The germline CDR1 and CDR2 sequences are SGHTA and FQGNSA. The CDR3 consists of 14 residues. Trimming removed 5 bases from V and 8 bases from J; junction bases left unmatched: 8. CDR3 nucleotide sequence: TGTGCCAGCAGCACGGGGGGGCCGGCCCATGAGCAGTTCTTC. As protein: CASSTGGPAHEQFF.

Concerning this clonotype itself: At one of its ends the junction is not consistent with the germline gene, which may arise from a read error. This rearrangement joins TRBV5-1 to TRBJ1-1; no clear D gene. Germline values: CDR1 SGHRS, CDR2 YFSETQ. CDR3 length equals 13 residues. The DNA of the CDR3 is TGTGCCAGCAGTTTAGGGTCGAACACTGAAGCTTTCTTT. Translation: CASSLGSNTEAFF.

The V call is TRBV12-3 or TRBV12-4, the J call TRBJ2-1; TRBD2 might be the D (6 bases). This CDR3 comprises 16 residues. Between the trimmed V and J ends, which lost 4 bases and 0 bases, there was a span of 13 bases. This CDR3 reads CASSSGVERSYNEQFF. The CDR3 DNA sequence: TGTGCCAGCAGTTCGGGGGTGGAACGCTCCTACAATGAGCAGTTCTTC.

The CDR3 reads CASSPDGTYNSPLHF. CDR3 DNA sequence: TGTGCCAGCAGCCCTGATGGAACCTATAATTCACCCCTCCACTTT. The chain recombines TRBV7-9 with TRBJ1-6, with D hard to call. V was pared by 5 bases and J by 2 bases, with 10 bases between. The CDR3 is 15 residues long. From germline, CDR1 is SEHNR and CDR2 FQNEAQ (reference sequence).

The chain couples TRBV7-2 to TRBJ2-7; 7 positions agree with TRBD1. The V and J ends lost 2 bases and 2 bases, in that order; junction bases with no gene match: 9. Germline CDR1 is SGHTA and CDR2 is FQGNSA. The CDR3 spans 16 residues. The CDR3 reads CASSLTGAGPPYEQYF. The CDR3 DNA reads as TGTGCCAGCAGCTTAACAGGGGCAGGACCCCCCTACGAGCAGTACTTC.

This clonotype was detected only a few times. The rearrangement uses TRBV29-1 and TRBJ1-1; D call uncertain. CDR3 length: 12 amino acids. Trimming took off 7 bases at V and 6 bases at J, with 15 bases between the two ends. The germline CDR1 and CDR2 sequences are SQVTM and ANQGSEA. The CDR3 spells CSASLYLSEAFF. DNA of the CDR3: TGCAGCGCCTCCTTATACCTTTCTGAAGCTTTCTTT.

V and J are TRBV5-1 and TRBJ1-1, with D possibly matching TRBD1 (5 bases). The CDR3 totals 15 residues. CDR1 SGHRS and CDR2 YFSETQ come from the germline V gene. V was shortened by 4 bases and J by 1 base, with 14 bases between the two germline ends. The CDR3 DNA is TGCGCCAGCAGCCCCGGGGGAGGAGCGAACACTGAAGCTTTCTTT. The encoded protein is CASSPGGGANTEAFF.

V usage is TRBV20-1 and J usage is TRBJ2-7; no clear D. Germline V lookup: CDR1 DFQATT, CDR2 SNEGSKA (reference sequence). CDR3 size: 13 residues. Trimming removed 3 bases at V and 5 bases at J, with 14 bases between. The CDR3 protein is CSAREKGWNEQYF. CDR3 DNA sequence: TGCAGTGCTAGGGAAAAGGGTTGGAACGAGCAGTACTTC.

The chain recombines TRBV11-2 with TRBJ2-2; 9 bases fit TRBD1. The V gene's germline CDR1 is SGHAT and CDR2 FQNNGV. With 0 bases clipped from V and 6 bases from J, the junction kept 8 bases outside the gene matches. The CDR3 runs 17 residues. DNA for the CDR3: TGTGCCAGCAGCTTAGAGTCATTTGGGACAGGGCCCGGGGAGCTGTTTTTT. It is translated as CASSLESFGTGPGELFF.

V and J are TRBV20-1 and TRBJ2-7, with 11 bases that match TRBD2. The J call may be wrong; the DNA end is better matched by TRBJ2-1. The CDR3 spans 15 residues. Per the germline V gene, CDR1 is DFQATT and CDR2 is SNEGSKA (reference sequence). The CDR3 sequence is CSARDRGLAGSEQFF. The CDR3 DNA follows: TGCAGTGCTAGAGATCGAGGACTAGCGGGCTCGGAGCAGTTCTTC.

This clonotype showed up just a few times. The chain has TRBV2 and TRBJ2-7; no clear D gene. This CDR3 comprises 12 residues. CDR1 is SNHLY, CDR2 FYNNEI, per germline. V was shortened by 2 bases and J by 3 bases, with 5 bases between the two germline ends. CDR3 DNA: TGTGCCAGCAGTGAAATAGACTACGAGCAGTACTTC. It yields the protein CASSEIDYEQYF.

This clonotype turned up a few times. The rearrangement uses TRBV29-1 and TRBJ1-2; TRBD1 agrees at 9 bases. This CDR3 contains 12 residues. J gave up 4 bases and V 5 bases, and 2 bases lay outside the gene matches. Germline V gene lookup returns CDR1 SQVTM and CDR2 ANQGSEA. CDR3 amino acids: CSVRDRAYGYTF. Written as DNA, the CDR3 is TGCAGCGTTCGGGACAGGGCCTATGGCTACACCTTC.

This clonotype showed up just a few times. V and J are TRBV2 and TRBJ2-2, with 10 positions matching TRBD1. CDR3 length: 14 residues. V was clipped by 7 bases and J by 7 bases; unmatched bases: 6. Germline V gene data show CDR1 as SNHLY and CDR2 as FYNNEI. CDR3 sequence reads: CASIGTGVVGELFF. CDR3 in DNA: TGTGCCAGCATCGGGACAGGGGTTGTCGGGGAGCTGTTTTTT. The full variable domain, its missing parts supplied by reference TRBV2 and TRBJ2-2, is EPEVTQTPSHQVTQMGQEVILRCVPISNHLYFYWYRQILGQKVEFLVSFYNNEISEKSEIFDDQFSVERPDGSNFTLKIRSTKLEDSAMYFCASIGTGVVGELFFGEGSRLTVL.

This clonotype was recorded a few times. The chain recombines TRBV29-1 with TRBJ2-7; 8 nucleotides align to TRBD1. Trimming cost V 1 base and J 5 bases; bases outside gene matches: 10. In germline, CDR1 is SQVTM, CDR2 ANQGSEA. The CDR3 extends over 15 amino acids. The CDR3 DNA reads as TGCAGCGTTGAAGTACCGCAGGGGGCACGGGACGAGCAGTACTTC. Its translation is CSVEVPQGARDEQYF.

The V gene is TRBV5-1, the J gene TRBJ1-5; possible D gene TRBD1, 6 bases. The CDR3 covers 15 residues. Germline CDR1 reads SGHRS; CDR2 reads YFSETQ. V shed 4 bases and J shed 2 bases, with 13 bases lying between them. CDR3 in DNA: TGCGCCAGCAGCCTGGGGGACATGCGCAATCAGCCCCAGCATTTT. Translating gives CASSLGDMRNQPQHF.

This chain links TRBV20-1 with TRBJ2-1; 9 bases agree with TRBD2. The CDR3 is 15 amino acids. Unmatched junction bases numbered 4, after V lost 0 bases and J lost 4 bases. CDR1 and CDR2 from the germline V gene are DFQATT and SNEGSKA (reference sequence). The chain's CDR3 is CSARDSTSGYNEQFF. The CDR3 coding sequence is TGCAGTGCTAGAGATTCAACTAGCGGGTACAATGAGCAGTTCTTC.

The gene calls are TRBV4-1 and TRBJ2-4, with 9 nucleotides matching TRBD2. The J call may be in error: the DNA end matches TRBJ2-7 better. The germline CDR1 and CDR2 sequences are MGHRA and YSYEKL. The CDR3 is made up of 16 amino acids. CDR3 loop: CASSQVGTSLSYEQYF. CDR3 DNA sequence: TGCGCCAGCAGCCAAGTCGGGACTAGCTTATCCTACGAGCAGTACTTC.

This clonotype was seen only a few times. This rearrangement joins TRBV7-9 to TRBJ1-5, with TRBD1 matching over 7 bases. With V trimmed by 5 bases and J by 3 bases, 4 bases remained unmatched. The length of the CDR3 is 14 residues. Germline CDR1 SEHNR, CDR2 FQNEAQ (reference sequence). The DNA of the CDR3 is TGTGCCAGCAGCCGGGACAGCCACAATCAGCCCCAGCATTTT. Amino acid sequence: CASSRDSHNQPQHF.